This TCR beta chain was sequenced for a study of blood T cell repertoires in COVID-19 (dated by TCRdb to the early 2020s). At the level of the whole study: The collaborator samples originated in the United States, Italy and Spain and spanned the acute and convalescent phases of COVID-19. The prospective study material was composed of cDNA or gDNA derived from T cells, B-cell-depleted T cells, or PBMCs. Subjects who had been exposed to COVID-19, were actively infected with it, or had recovered from it provided the deeply sampled blood TCRbeta repertoires that made up the dataset. The repertoires were made available in a free public database intended to serve as a resource for research on the immune response to SARS-CoV-2. The samples were drawn from the first 160 participants of the ongoing ImmuneRACE study and from over a thousand subjects provided by 6 global collaborators. A de-identified subject ID, COVID-19 status, age in years and sex were almost always included in the sample metadata. HLA class I and class II types, where available, came from metadata supplied by the sample provider rather than from assay-based typing.

The paper as a whole reports these results and caveats: The quantity of clinical and demographic metadata differed by source and by participant and was supplied without curation.

One collaborating source in Seattle enrolled patients during active infection and followed them longitudinally through the course of disease. The collaborating institutions used their own protocols to collect whole blood in K2EDTA tubes. Collaborator samples were shipped for TCRbeta analysis as frozen whole blood, isolated PBMCs, or DNA extracted from either sample type. The CDR3, from cysteine to phenylalanine, totals 17 residues. Only CDR3 DNA remains: 51 bases, in frame from the first base. From V the trimming removes 1 base and from J it removes 4 bases, while the gene matches leave 11 bases of the junction unaccounted for. The CDR1 and CDR2 encoded by the germline V gene are SGDLS and YYNGEE. TCRbeta CDR3 regions were amplified from genomic DNA using the immunoSEQ Assay, a bias-controlled multiplex PCR. For the original study's pipeline: Within the assay, amplification of reference gene primers was used to estimate how many nucleated cells each sample contained. Sequence reads were collapsed and filtered to measure the absolute abundance of every unique TCRbeta CDR3 rearrangement. Productive Simpson clonality was computed per sample as the square root of Simpson's diversity index over productive rearrangements. Drawn from immuneACCESS, this table holds only the in-frame rearrangements with V and J called that TCRdb kept. Clones are partly lost; checked studies trace under half to an unresolved V gene and leave the rest unexplained. The D gene and trimming were derived from the DNA, and the V and J assignments and clone size from that table. The sample data list around 92,000 clones, and around 67% of these were observed just once. The ten largest clones represent 3.9% of the sample.

With regard to this clone: What this receptor recognizes is not known. Base quality data are lacking; no much larger clone is found one base away.

This sequence was found in a man in his sixties or seventies with COVID-19, enrolled during active disease. Sequencing used peripheral blood. The rearrangement combines TRBV9 with TRBJ2-1, with TRBD2 identical over 7 junction bases. For the CDR3, the sequence is CASSVSGGGASYNEQFF. In nucleotide form, the sequence is TGTGCCAGCAGCGTATCGGGCGGGGGTGCGTCGTACAATGAGCAGTTCTTC.